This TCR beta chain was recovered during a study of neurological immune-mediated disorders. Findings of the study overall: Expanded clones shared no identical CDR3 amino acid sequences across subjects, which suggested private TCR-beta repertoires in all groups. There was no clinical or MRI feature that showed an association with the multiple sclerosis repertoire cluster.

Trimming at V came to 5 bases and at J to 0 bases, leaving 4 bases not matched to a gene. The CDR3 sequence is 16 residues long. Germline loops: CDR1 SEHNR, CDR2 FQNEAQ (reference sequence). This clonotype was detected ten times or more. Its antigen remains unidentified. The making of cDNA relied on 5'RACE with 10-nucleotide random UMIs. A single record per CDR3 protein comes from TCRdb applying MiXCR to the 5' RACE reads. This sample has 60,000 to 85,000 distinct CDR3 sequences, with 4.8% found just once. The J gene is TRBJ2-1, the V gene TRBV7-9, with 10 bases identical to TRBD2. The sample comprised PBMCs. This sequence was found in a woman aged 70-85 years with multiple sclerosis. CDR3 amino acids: CASSPSGRASYNEQFF. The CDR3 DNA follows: TGTGCCAGCAGCCCGAGCGGGAGGGCCTCCTACAATGAGCAGTTCTTC.